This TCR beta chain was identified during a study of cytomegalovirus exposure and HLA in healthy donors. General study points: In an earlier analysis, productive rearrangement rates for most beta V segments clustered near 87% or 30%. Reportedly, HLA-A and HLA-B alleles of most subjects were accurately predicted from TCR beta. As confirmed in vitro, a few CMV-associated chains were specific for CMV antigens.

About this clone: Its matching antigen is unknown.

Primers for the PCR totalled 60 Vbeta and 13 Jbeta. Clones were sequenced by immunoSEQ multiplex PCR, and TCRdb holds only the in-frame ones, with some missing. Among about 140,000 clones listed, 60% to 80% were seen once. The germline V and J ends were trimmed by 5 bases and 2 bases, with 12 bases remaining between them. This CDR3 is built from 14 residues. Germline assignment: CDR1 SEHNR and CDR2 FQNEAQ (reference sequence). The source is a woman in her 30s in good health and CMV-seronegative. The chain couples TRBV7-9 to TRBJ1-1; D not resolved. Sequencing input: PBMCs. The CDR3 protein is CASSPARGNTEAFF. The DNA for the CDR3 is TGTGCCAGCAGCCCGGCGAGAGGCAACACTGAAGCTTTCTTT.